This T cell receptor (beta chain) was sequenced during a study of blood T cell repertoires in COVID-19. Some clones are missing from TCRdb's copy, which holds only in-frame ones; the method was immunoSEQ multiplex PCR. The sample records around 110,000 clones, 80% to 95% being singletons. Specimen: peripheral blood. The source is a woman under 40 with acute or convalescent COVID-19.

CDR3: CASSQDLERRNEKLFF. The CDR3 nucleotides read TGCGCCAGCAGCCAAGATCTGGAGCGACGGAATGAAAAACTGTTTTTT. The chain couples TRBV4-3 to TRBJ1-4; D remains ambiguous. This CDR3 is 16 amino acids long. Trimming took off 0 bases at V and 5 bases at J, with 13 bases between the two ends. From germline, CDR1 is LGHNA and CDR2 YSLEER.